This entry is about one TCR beta chain. These data come from a study of cytomegalovirus exposure and HLA in healthy donors. The CDR3 is 16 amino acids. Germline V gene sequence: CDR1 SEHNR, CDR2 FQNEAQ (reference sequence). With 4 bases clipped from V and 2 bases from J, the junction kept 8 bases outside the gene matches. The PCR used 60 Vbeta and 13 Jbeta primers. Sequenced by immunoSEQ multiplex PCR; TCRdb stores in-frame clones only, minus some. The repertoire has about 190,000 clones, 80% to 90% of them found once; the top ten carry 1.3%. The J gene is TRBJ2-3, the V gene TRBV7-9; TRBD2 aligns across 8 bases. The TCR comes from a man in his thirties or forties in good health and CMV-seronegative. The sequenced sample was PBMCs. CDR3 coding DNA: TGTGCCAGCAGCTCAGTACGGGGGGGTCACACAGATACGCAGTATTTT. Its protein product is CASSSVRGGHTDTQYF.